The present T cell receptor (beta chain) was sequenced within a study of OX40 agonist ivuxolimab in advanced cancers. With respect to the entire study: The costimulatory receptor OX40 (CD134) was targeted by ivuxolimab, a fully human IgG2 agonistic monoclonal antibody. Intravenous ivuxolimab was administered to patients every 2 weeks at six dose levels: 0.01, 0.1, 0.3, 1.5, 3 and 10 mg/kg. Of the approximately 50 dose-escalation patients, hepatocellular carcinoma was present in about 20, melanoma in approximately 15, renal cell carcinoma in 9 and head and neck cancer in 9. In the dose-escalation cohort, approximately 80% of patients were male, and the mean age was roughly 60 years with a range of roughly 20 to 85. Patients were allowed to have had prior anti-PD-1, anti-PD-L1 or anti-CTLA-4 therapy, and approximately 40% of the dose-escalation patients had previously received checkpoint inhibitors. Partial responses occurred in three dose-escalation patients: two with cutaneous melanoma and one with hepatocellular carcinoma. The point of sequencing TCRbeta in the periphery was to test whether ivuxolimab changed TCR sequence diversity and drove clonal T-cell expansion. The paper covers the monotherapy dose-escalation part of the phase I ivuxolimab trial, which included N ≈ 54 patients. Points the paper makes about the study in general: The antigen specificity of the clonally expanded peripheral T cells was not determined. At doses from 0.1 to 3.0 mg/kg, clonal expansion was seen in both CD4+ and CD8+ blood T cells between baseline and week 6. On average, CD8+ T cells showed more expanded clones than CD4+ T cells after ivuxolimab. Low levels of normalized T-cell clonal expansion were also seen in some nonresponding patients. In partial responders in the 0.1-3.0 mg/kg groups, normalized peripheral clonal expansion was found to be among the lowest, especially among CD8+ T cells.

Inclusive of the bounding cysteine and phenylalanine, the CDR3 is 16 residues long. The only DNA kept is the CDR3, 48 bases in frame from the first base. The germline V gene (reference sequence) specifies SGHNT as CDR1 and YYREEE as CDR2. Trimming removed 1 base from V and 4 bases from J, leaving 16 bases between the germline ends. On this clone: No antigen is known for it. No much larger clone exists at a distance of one base, and base qualities are not known.

Genomic DNA was isolated from the sorted cells so that the TCRbeta CDR3 region could be sequenced. The immunoSEQ Assay was used for sequencing of TCRbeta CDR3 regions. The source is immuneACCESS, and TCRdb retained only in-frame sequences with V and J called. Part of the clones is not carried over; for the studies checked, unresolved V genes explain less than half of this, and the remainder is unexplained. For this sample there are almost 65,000 clones; approximately 80% appear just once. Jointly, the top ten make up approximately 0.63% of the sample. Patients with a history of autoimmune disease or receiving systemic immunosuppression were excluded from the trial. Peripheral blood for TCR sequencing was collected from all dose cohorts at baseline, on cycle 4 day 1, and on cycle 7 day 1. Samples came from an open-label, multicenter, first-in-human phase I dose-escalation trial of ivuxolimab. Adults with locally advanced or metastatic melanoma, renal cell carcinoma, hepatocellular carcinoma or head and neck squamous cell carcinoma were enrolled in the trial. Before TCR sequencing, CD4+ and CD8+ T cells were separately sorted from peripheral blood.

The clonotype comes from an adult with an advanced solid tumor such as melanoma, head and neck, liver or kidney cancer. The input for sequencing was CD4+ or CD8+ T cells sorted from blood, taken in a trial of the OX40 agonist ivuxolimab. The chain uses TRBV5-4 and TRBJ2-3; the D segment cannot be called with confidence. The DNA reads as follows: TGTGCCAGCAGCTTGCCCCGAGCCCAGGCGGCAGATACGCAGTATTTT. This sequence encodes CASSLPRAQAADTQYF.